This T cell receptor (beta chain) was captured in a study of beta chain features in type 1 diabetes. This CDR3 region has 14 residues. With V trimmed by 5 bases and J by 6 bases, 8 bases remained unmatched. CDR1 SGHTA and CDR2 FQGNSA come from the germline V gene. Reverse transcribing all isolated RNA meant expressed TCRB transcripts were sequenced. Assay: immunoSEQ multiplex PCR; the TCRdb copy retains only in-frame clones and omits some. The repertoire holds about 360,000 clones, around 12% seen once, with around 0.015% in the top ten. This clonotype was obtained from a man younger than 35 in good health. The sample consisted of naive CD4+ T cells from blood. This chain links TRBV7-2 with TRBJ2-7; 9 positions agree with TRBD2. The chain's CDR3 is CASSRSGLAAEQYF. The CDR3 DNA follows: TGTGCCAGCAGCCGTTCGGGACTAGCAGCCGAGCAGTACTTC.